This T cell receptor beta chain was observed in a study of blood T cell repertoires in COVID-19. As for the study in general: Specimens from acute and convalescent COVID-19 originated in the United States, Italy and Spain. The cDNA or gDNA used as material had been derived from T cells, B-cell-depleted T cells, or PBMCs.

This CDR3 is built from 12 residues. Trimming cost V 8 bases and J 10 bases; bases outside gene matches: 6. The germline gives CDR1 MNHEY, CDR2 SMNVEV (reference sequence). Per the original data handling: Amplified reference gene primers provided the basis for estimating nucleated cell counts. Repertoires were generated with immunoSEQ multiplex PCR, while TCRdb's copy carries only in-frame clones and drops some. The V and J calls and clone size are taken from that table; D and trimming were inferred from the DNA. The sample consists of about 17,000 clones, around 91% of them appearing once. Sequenced: peripheral blood. V is TRBV27 and J is TRBJ2-1, with 9 positions matching TRBD1. This clonotype was sampled from a man aged 55-75 years with active COVID-19. CDR3 region: CASWTGVGEQFF. In nucleotides, the CDR3 is TGTGCCAGCTGGACAGGGGTTGGCGAGCAGTTCTTC.